These 9 T cell receptor beta chains came from one sample sequenced in a study of T cell responses to AZD1222 COVID-19 vaccine. Sequencing was performed with immunoSEQ multiplex PCR; in TCRdb, only in-frame clones are kept and a portion is missing. This sample has roughly 200,000 clones; around 90% occur once, and the top ten carry less than 4%. The starting material was peripheral blood, obtained 28 days after the second dose of the MenACWY control vaccine. All receptors derive from an adult who received the MenACWY meningococcal vaccine as a control.

This sequence joins TRBV19 and TRBJ1-2; perhaps TRBD1 as D (5 bases). The CDR3 covers 14 residues. Germline V gene lookup returns CDR1 LNHDA and CDR2 SQIVND (reference sequence). Trimming took 3 bases from V and 2 from J, leaving 10 bases between them. The CDR3 nucleotides are TGTGCCAGTAGTATGGACGGACAAAACTATGGCTACACCTTC. Translated, it gives CASSMDGQNYGYTF.

The chain carries TRBV15 and TRBJ1-1; tentative D call: TRBD1 (5 bases). Germline V gene lookup returns CDR1 LNHNV and CDR2 YYDKDF (reference sequence). The CDR3 is 17 amino acids. Trimming left V 0 bases short and J 6 bases short, with 20 bases between. Here the CDR3 DNA reads TGTGCCACCAGCAGAGAGTATAGTTGGCAGGGATTCGCTGAAGCTTTCTTT. Its protein product is CATSREYSWQGFAEAFF.

The chain links TRBV19 to TRBJ1-5, with D hard to call. The CDR3 loop spans 15 amino acids. V gave up 6 bases and J gave up 2 bases, with 14 bases separating them. From germline, CDR1 is LNHDA and CDR2 SQIVND (reference sequence). In DNA, the CDR3 is TGTGCCAGTAGCCAGAGGGCTGATGGCAATCAGCCCCAGCATTTT. Protein: CASSQRADGNQPQHF.

This chain joins TRBV9 and TRBJ1-1, with a weak D call TRBD1 (6 bases). CDR1 SGDLS and CDR2 YYNGEE come from the germline V gene. The CDR3 consists of 14 residues. Trimming took off 0 bases at V and 1 base at J, with 7 bases between the two ends. Here the CDR3 DNA reads TGTGCCAGCAGCGTAGTAGGGGGGAACACTGAAGCTTTCTTT. This encodes CASSVVGGNTEAFF.

The rearrangement uses TRBV27 and TRBJ1-1; no firm D call. Per germline, CDR1 MNHEY and CDR2 SMNVEV (reference sequence). Trimming took 6 bases from V and 4 from J, leaving 12 bases between them. CDR3 length equals 13 residues. The CDR3 region has the DNA TGTGCCAGCAGAGAGTGGGAAGGCACTGAAGCTTTCTTT. Protein sequence: CASREWEGTEAFF.

The V call is TRBV11-3, the J call TRBJ2-3; no definite D call. From germline, CDR1 is SGHNT and CDR2 YENEEA. CDR3 length: 14 amino acids. Trimming removed 0 bases at V and 4 bases at J, with 8 bases between. CDR3 coding DNA: TGTGCCAGCAGCTTAGAGCCTAGAGCAGATACGCAGTATTTT. Translating it yields CASSLEPRADTQYF.

J is TRBJ2-1 and V is TRBV20-1, with 7 nucleotides matching TRBD2. V lost 3 bases and J lost 3; bases outside the gene matches: 8. This CDR3 is built from 15 residues. Germline V lookup: CDR1 DFQATT, CDR2 SNEGSKA (reference sequence). Here the CDR3 reads CSASPPSGHYNEQFF. The DNA for the CDR3 is TGCAGTGCTAGTCCCCCTAGCGGCCACTACAATGAGCAGTTCTTC.

The CDR3 DNA follows: TGTGCCAGCAGCTTAGGACAGGGGAAGTACTTC. Residues: CASSLGQGKYF. The chain uses TRBV11-1 and TRBJ2-4; 8 positions match TRBD1. The germline CDR1 and CDR2 sequences are SGHAT and FQDESV (reference sequence). The CDR3 runs to 11 residues. V was pared by 1 base and J by 14 bases, with 1 base of the junction left unmatched.

The V call is TRBV30, the J call TRBJ1-1; D remains ambiguous. This CDR3 spans 12 amino acids. With 3 bases removed from V and 7 bases from J, the gap between germline ends came to 12 bases. The germline V gene has CDR1 GTSNPN and CDR2 SVGIG (reference sequence). The CDR3 DNA reads TGTGCCTGGAGCCACGACCGCGATGAAGCTTTCTTT. Residues: CAWSHDRDEAFF.